These T cell receptor beta chains were read from a single sample in a study of blood T cell repertoires in COVID-19. Generated by immunoSEQ multiplex PCR, the TCRdb table keeps only in-frame clones and is missing some. The sample contains roughly 250,000 clones, about 90% of which appear only once. Source material: PBMCs or T cells enriched from blood (not recorded which). The receptors originated from a woman in her thirties or forties with acute COVID-19. Each CDR3 is given with its conserved first and last residue. A D gene is named only where the DNA matches it firmly. A row's size may be missing; if present it is once, few, many or a size class.

clone size | D gene | J gene | V gene | CDR3 protein | CDR3 DNA
- | - | TRBJ1-2 | TRBV19 | CASKSVEYYGYTF | TGTGCCAGTAAATCGGTAGAGTACTATGGCTACACCTTC
- | TRBD1 | TRBJ2-7 | TRBV5-4 | CASSPPGQGSYEQYF | TGTGCCAGCAGCCCGCCGGGACAGGGCTCCTACGAGCAGTACTTC
- | - | TRBJ2-7 | TRBV2 | CASSGLAYEQYF | TGTGCCAGCAGTGGATTAGCCTACGAGCAGTACTTC
- | - | TRBJ1-1 | TRBV15 | CATSRLPLTPMNTEAFF | TGTGCCACCAGCAGGCTTCCCCTGACACCCATGAACACTGAAGCTTTCTTT
- | TRBD2 | TRBJ2-1 | TRBV7-8 | CASSFSGGSINEQFF | TGTGCCAGCAGCTTTAGTGGCGGGAGTATCAATGAGCAGTTCTTC
- | TRBD2 | TRBJ2-7 | TRBV11-2 | CASSSTPGLGREQYF | TGTGCCAGCAGCTCCACACCGGGACTAGGGCGTGAGCAGTACTTC
- | - | TRBJ2-2 | TRBV9 | CASSLTAYTGELFF | TGTGCCAGCAGCCTTACTGCCTACACCGGGGAGCTGTTTTTT
- | TRBD2 | TRBJ2-7 | TRBV10-1 | CASSPGTSGSGEQYF | TGCGCCAGCAGCCCCGGGACTAGCGGGAGCGGCGAGCAGTACTTC
- | - | TRBJ1-1 | TRBV6-5 | CASRLIQNTEAFF | TGTGCCAGCAGGCTTATACAGAACACTGAAGCTTTCTTT
few | - | TRBJ1-2 | TRBV7-9 | CASSLDGYGYTF | TGTGCCAGCAGCTTAGACGGCTATGGCTACACCTTC
few | - | TRBJ1-2 | TRBV4-2 | CASSQVRVDVDGYTF | TGTGCCAGCAGCCAAGTGAGGGTAGACGTCGATGGCTACACCTTC
- | TRBD1 | TRBJ1-6 | TRBV6-1 | CASSEGRTGSYNSPLHF | TGTGCCAGCAGTGAGGGTCGGACAGGGAGCTATAATTCACCCCTCCACTTT
- | TRBD1 | TRBJ2-2 | TRBV14 | CASSLGQAIGGELFF | TGTGCCAGCAGCCTTGGACAGGCTATCGGCGGGGAGCTGTTTTTT
- | - | TRBJ2-4 | TRBV27 | CASSLLGVGNIQYF | TGTGCCAGCAGTTTATTAGGGGTGGGAAACATTCAGTACTTC
medium-sized | TRBD2 | TRBJ2-3 | TRBV6-2/TRBV6-3 | CASSYQREADTQYF | TGTGCCAGCAGTTACCAGCGGGAGGCAGATACGCAGTATTTT
- | TRBD2 | TRBJ2-1 | TRBV7-2 | CASSPSTSATSNEQFF | TGTGCCAGCAGCCCCTCGACTAGCGCGACTTCCAATGAGCAGTTCTTC
- | TRBD1 | TRBJ1-5 | TRBV4-2 | CASSQDHGTVNQPQHF | TGTGCCAGCAGCCAAGATCATGGGACAGTCAATCAGCCCCAGCATTTT
once | - | TRBJ2-7 | TRBV3-1/TRBV3-2 | CASSWQAAQYF | TGTGCCAGCAGCTGGCAGGCCGCGCAGTACTTC
- | - | TRBJ2-1 | TRBV20-1 | CSASGLGASNEQFF | TGCAGTGCTAGTGGCCTAGGCGCGAGCAATGAGCAGTTCTTC
- | TRBD2 | TRBJ2-1 | TRBV29-1 | CSVTPSGSRDEQFF | TGCAGCGTCACGCCTAGCGGGAGCCGGGATGAGCAGTTCTTC
- | - | TRBJ1-4 | TRBV7-9 | CASSFDSLGEKLFF | TGTGCCAGCAGCTTCGACTCCCTCGGGGAAAAACTGTTTTTT
- | TRBD1 | TRBJ1-2 | TRBV9 | CASSVQGQGHGYTF | TGTGCCAGCAGCGTGCAGGGACAGGGACATGGCTACACCTTC
- | TRBD1 | TRBJ2-1 | TRBV6-5 | CASIGTGGAGDEQFF | TGTGCCAGCATTGGGACAGGGGGCGCCGGGGATGAGCAGTTCTTC
- | - | TRBJ1-2 | TRBV27 | CASSWGLNYGYTF | TGTGCCAGCAGTTGGGGGCTAAACTATGGCTACACCTTC
- | TRBD2 | TRBJ2-1 | TRBV3-1/TRBV3-2 | CASSPGTSQNEQFF | TGTGCCAGCAGCCCCGGGACTAGCCAAAATGAGCAGTTCTTC
once | TRBD1 | TRBJ1-2 | TRBV18 | CASSDRAQNYGYTF | TGTGCCAGCTCAGACAGGGCGCAGAACTATGGCTACACCTTC
- | - | TRBJ2-3 | TRBV2 | CASSGVGGTDTQYF | TGTGCCAGCAGTGGGGTAGGGGGCACAGATACGCAGTATTTT
few | TRBD1 | TRBJ1-3 | TRBV19 | CASRRQGRTDNSGNTIYF | TGTGCCAGTAGAAGACAGGGTCGAACAGACAACTCTGGAAACACCATATATTTT
- | - | TRBJ1-3 | TRBV4-2 | CASSQDRGSSGNTIYF | TGTGCCAGCAGCCAAGATCGGGGGTCTTCTGGAAACACCATATATTTT
- | - | TRBJ1-2 | TRBV7-3 | CASSFGQGYGYTF | TGTGCCAGCAGCTTCGGGCAGGGGTACGGCTACACCTTC
- | - | TRBJ2-1 | TRBV6-5 | CASSLGRRWDEQFF | TGTGCCAGCAGTCTTGGACGGAGGTGGGATGAGCAGTTCTTC
- | TRBD1 | TRBJ1-4 | TRBV18 | CASSTTGTNEKLFF | TGTGCCAGCTCAACGACAGGGACTAATGAAAAACTGTTTTTT
- | - | TRBJ2-7 | TRBV7-9 | CASSLAVGPGVYEQYF | TGTGCCAGCAGCTTAGCGGTGGGGCCGGGGGTATACGAGCAGTACTTC
- | TRBD1 | TRBJ1-3 | TRBV15 | CATSRDQLTGDGNTIYF | TGTGCCACCAGCAGAGATCAGCTAACAGGGGATGGAAACACCATATATTTT
- | TRBD1 | TRBJ2-1 | TRBV5-1 | CASSRRQGVNEQFF | TGCGCCAGCAGCAGAAGACAGGGGGTCAATGAGCAGTTCTTC
- | - | TRBJ2-5 | TRBV7-9 | CASSPRVDQETQYF | TGTGCCAGCAGCCCGAGGGTGGATCAAGAGACCCAGTACTTC
few | TRBD1 | TRBJ2-6 | TRBV19 | CASSKPGQSSGANVLTF | TGTGCCAGTAGCAAACCGGGACAGAGCTCTGGGGCCAACGTCCTGACTTTC
- | - | TRBJ2-7 | TRBV6-6 | CASSPNEQYEQYF | TGTGCCAGCAGCCCGAATGAGCAATACGAGCAGTACTTC
- | - | TRBJ1-1 | TRBV30 | CAWSRGGDTEAFF | TGTGCCTGGAGCCGTGGGGGCGACACTGAAGCTTTCTTT
- | TRBD1 | TRBJ1-2 | TRBV18 | CASSPNPGTGHYGYTF | TGTGCCAGCTCACCAAACCCGGGGACAGGACACTATGGCTACACCTTC
- | TRBD2 | TRBJ2-2 | TRBV7-3 | CASSFISGRTAGELFF | TGTGCCAGCAGCTTTATAAGCGGGAGGACGGCCGGGGAGCTGTTTTTT
- | - | TRBJ2-3 | TRBV9 | CASSAPGPDTQYF | TGTGCCAGCAGCGCCCCAGGGCCAGATACGCAGTATTTT
- | - | TRBJ2-7 | TRBV7-9 | CASSKDYREQYF | TGTGCCAGCAGCAAGGACTACCGCGAGCAGTACTTC
- | - | TRBJ1-2 | TRBV19 | CARYLRDKNGYTF | TGTGCCAGGTATCTCCGGGACAAAAATGGCTACACCTTC
- | - | TRBJ1-2 | TRBV5-8 | CASILTASNYGYTF | TGTGCCAGCATCCTCACAGCCTCTAACTATGGCTACACCTTC
- | TRBD2 | TRBJ2-7 | TRBV30 | CACNLAGYYEQYF | TGTGCCTGCAACCTAGCGGGATATTACGAGCAGTACTTC
- | - | TRBJ2-1 | TRBV6-2/TRBV6-3 | CASSYHGDGHEQFF | TGTGCCAGCAGTTACCACGGGGATGGACATGAGCAGTTCTTC
- | - | TRBJ2-3 | TRBV5-4 | CASSLGSGVTDTQYF | TGTGCCAGCAGCTTGGGTTCGGGAGTGACAGATACGCAGTATTTT
- | TRBD1 | TRBJ1-2 | TRBV14 | CASSRPPTGGDSGGYGYTF | TGTGCCAGCAGCCGCCCCCCAACAGGGGGGGACTCAGGTGGGTATGGCTACACCTTC